This T cell receptor (beta chain) was captured by sequencing in a study of shared clonotypes between healthy human individuals. Study-level findings and limits: Sorted-subset samples were not fully sequenced, rarefaction indicated.

This clone was recorded at least ten times. The target antigen is unknown. V was pared by 3 bases and J by 4 bases, with 4 bases of the junction left unmatched. The CDR3 is made up of 15 amino acids. Germline loops: CDR1 LNHDA, CDR2 SQIVND (reference sequence). The protocol was immunoSEQ multiplex PCR, while the TCRdb copy is restricted to in-frame clones and leaves out a portion. The repertoire has roughly 120,000 clones, more than 65% of them found once; the top ten carry about 22%. The sequencing input was memory CD8+ T cells sorted from blood. Subset reported: CD45RO+ cells pooled with CCR7-negative TemRA cells. The chain links TRBV19 to TRBJ2-5; 11 nucleotides match TRBD1. This TCR derives from a woman aged 25 to 39 in good health. CDR3 residues: CASSMGQGDLETQYF. CDR3 sequence (DNA): TGTGCCAGTAGTATGGGACAGGGGGACCTAGAGACCCAGTACTTC.